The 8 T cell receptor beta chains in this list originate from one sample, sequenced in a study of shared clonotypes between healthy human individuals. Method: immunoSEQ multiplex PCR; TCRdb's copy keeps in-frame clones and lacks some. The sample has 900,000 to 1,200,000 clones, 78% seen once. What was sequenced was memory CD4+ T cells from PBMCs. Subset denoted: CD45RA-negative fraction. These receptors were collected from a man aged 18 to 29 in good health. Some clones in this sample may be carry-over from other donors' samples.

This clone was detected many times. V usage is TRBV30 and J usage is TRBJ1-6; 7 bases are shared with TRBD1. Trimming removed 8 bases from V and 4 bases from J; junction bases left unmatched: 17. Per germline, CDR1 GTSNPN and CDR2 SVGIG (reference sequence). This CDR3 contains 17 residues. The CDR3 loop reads CAGQPDRAPMYNSPLHF. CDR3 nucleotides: TGTGCCGGCCAGCCCGACAGGGCCCCAATGTATAATTCACCCCTCCACTTT.

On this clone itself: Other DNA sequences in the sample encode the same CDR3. The CDR3 region is CASSLDGTGELFF. For the CDR3, the DNA is TGTGCCAGCAGCTTAGATGGCACCGGGGAGCTGTTTTTT. J is TRBJ2-2 and V is TRBV7-3; D gene ambiguous. Trimming removed 2 bases from V and 4 bases from J, with 5 bases in between. Looked up from germline, CDR1 is SGHTA and CDR2 is FQGTGA. CDR3 length: 13 residues.

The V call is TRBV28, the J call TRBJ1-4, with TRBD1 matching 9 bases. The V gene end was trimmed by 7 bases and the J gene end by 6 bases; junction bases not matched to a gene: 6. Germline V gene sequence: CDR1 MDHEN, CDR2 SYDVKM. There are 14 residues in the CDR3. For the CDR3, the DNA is TGTGCCAGCACCACAGGGGACAGGGATGAAAAACTGTTTTTT. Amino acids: CASTTGDRDEKLFF.

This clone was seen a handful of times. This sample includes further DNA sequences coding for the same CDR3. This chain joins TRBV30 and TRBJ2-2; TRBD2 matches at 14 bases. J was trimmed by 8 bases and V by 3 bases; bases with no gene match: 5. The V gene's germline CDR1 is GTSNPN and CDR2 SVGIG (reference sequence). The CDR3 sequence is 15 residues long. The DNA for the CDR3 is TGTGCCTGGAGGCGACTAGCGGGAGGGTCGGGGGAGCTGTTTTTT. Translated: CAWRRLAGGSGELFF.

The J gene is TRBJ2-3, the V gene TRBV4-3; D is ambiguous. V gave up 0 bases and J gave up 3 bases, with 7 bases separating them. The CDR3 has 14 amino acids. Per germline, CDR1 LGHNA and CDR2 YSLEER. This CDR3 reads CASSQDPGTDTQYF. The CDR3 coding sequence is TGCGCCAGCAGCCAAGATCCCGGTACAGATACGCAGTATTTT.

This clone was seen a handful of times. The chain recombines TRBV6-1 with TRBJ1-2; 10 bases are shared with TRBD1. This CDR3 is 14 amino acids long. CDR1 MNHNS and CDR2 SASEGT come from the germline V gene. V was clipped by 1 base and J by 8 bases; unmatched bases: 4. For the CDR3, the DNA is TGTGCCAGCAGTGAAGACCGGGACAGGGGCGGCTACACCTTC. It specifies CASSEDRDRGGYTF.

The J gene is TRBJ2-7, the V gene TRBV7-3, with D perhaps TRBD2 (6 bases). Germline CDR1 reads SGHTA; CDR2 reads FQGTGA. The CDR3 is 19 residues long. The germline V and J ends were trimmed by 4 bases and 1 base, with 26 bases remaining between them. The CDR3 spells CASSSPGGALSATSYEQYF. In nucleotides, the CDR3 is TGTGCCAGCAGCTCCCCCGGAGGGGCGTTGTCCGCGACTTCCTACGAGCAGTACTTC. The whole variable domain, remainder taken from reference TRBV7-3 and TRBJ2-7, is GAGVSQTPSNKVTEKGKYVELRCDPISGHTALYWYRQSLGQGPEFLIYFQGTGAADDSGLPNDRFFAVRPEGSVSTLKIQRTERGDSAVYLCASSSPGGALSATSYEQYFGPGTRLTVT.

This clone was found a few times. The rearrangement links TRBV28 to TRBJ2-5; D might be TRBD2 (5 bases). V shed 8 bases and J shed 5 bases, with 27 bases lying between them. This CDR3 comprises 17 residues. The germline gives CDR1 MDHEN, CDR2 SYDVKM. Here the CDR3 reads CASAPLGLFYPGETQYF. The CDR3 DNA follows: TGTGCCAGCGCCCCCCTCGGACTTTTCTACCCCGGGGAGACCCAGTACTTC.